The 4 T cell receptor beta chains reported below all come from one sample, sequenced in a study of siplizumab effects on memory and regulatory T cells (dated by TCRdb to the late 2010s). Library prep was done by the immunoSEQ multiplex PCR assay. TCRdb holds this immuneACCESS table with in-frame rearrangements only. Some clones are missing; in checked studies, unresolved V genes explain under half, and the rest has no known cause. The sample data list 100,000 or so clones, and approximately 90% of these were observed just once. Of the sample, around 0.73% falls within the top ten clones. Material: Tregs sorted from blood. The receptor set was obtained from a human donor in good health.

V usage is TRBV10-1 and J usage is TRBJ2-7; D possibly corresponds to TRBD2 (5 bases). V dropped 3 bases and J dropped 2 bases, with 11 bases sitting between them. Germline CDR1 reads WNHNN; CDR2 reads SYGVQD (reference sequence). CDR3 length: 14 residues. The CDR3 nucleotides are TGCGCCAGCAGTGAAGGCGGGTACCCCTACGAGCAGTACTTC. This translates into CASSEGGYPYEQYF.

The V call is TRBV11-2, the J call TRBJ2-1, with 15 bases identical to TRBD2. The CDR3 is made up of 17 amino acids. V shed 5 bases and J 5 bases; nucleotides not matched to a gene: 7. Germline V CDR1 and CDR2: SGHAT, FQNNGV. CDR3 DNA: TGTGCCAGCAGCCAAGGGACTAGCGGGAGGATCGACAATGAGCAGTTCTTC. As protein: CASSQGTSGRIDNEQFF.

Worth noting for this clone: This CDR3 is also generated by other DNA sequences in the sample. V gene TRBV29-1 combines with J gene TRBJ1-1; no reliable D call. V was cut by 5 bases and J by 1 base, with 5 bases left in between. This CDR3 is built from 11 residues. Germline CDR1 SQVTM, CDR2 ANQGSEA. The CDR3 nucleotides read TGCAGCGTTCAGGAGAACACTGAAGCTTTCTTT. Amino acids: CSVQENTEAFF. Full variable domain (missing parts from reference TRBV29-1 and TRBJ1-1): SAVISQKPSRDICQRGTSLTIQCQVDSQVTMMFWYRQQPGQSLTLIATANQGSEATYESGFVIDKFPISRPNLTFSTLTVSNMSPEDSSIYLCSVQENTEAFFGQGTRLTVV.

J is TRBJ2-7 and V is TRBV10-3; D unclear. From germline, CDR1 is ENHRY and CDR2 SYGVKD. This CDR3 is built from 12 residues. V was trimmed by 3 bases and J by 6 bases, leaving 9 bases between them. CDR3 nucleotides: TGTGCCATCAGTGAATCGTATGGCGAGCAGTACTTC. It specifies CAISESYGEQYF.